Listed below are T cell receptor beta chains from one sample, sequenced in a study of cytomegalovirus exposure and HLA in healthy donors. Measured with immunoSEQ multiplex PCR; TCRdb has only the in-frame clones, and not every one. The sample lists about 130,000 clones, roughly four fifths seen once, with 3.6% in the top ten. The source material was PBMCs. Receptors were obtained from a woman in her thirties or forties in good health and CMV-seropositive. Each CDR3 is given with its conserved first and last residue. D genes are given only for firm matches. Not every row has a clone size; where given, it reads once, few, many or a size class.

size,D,J,length,V,DNA,CDR3
NA,TRBD2,TRBJ2-3,13,TRBV19,TGTGCCAGTAGTACGACTAGCTTAGATACGCAGTATTTT,CASSTTSLDTQYF
NA,TRBD1,TRBJ1-1,12,TRBV30,TGTGCCTGGATCCCGGACAGGGTTCCTGCTTTCTTT,CAWIPDRVPAFF
NA,TRBD1,TRBJ2-4,19,TRBV5-1,TGCGCCAGCAGCTTGGCACCGGGACAGCCAAAACTAGCCAAAAACATTCAGTACTTC,CASSLAPGQPKLAKNIQYF
NA,NA,TRBJ1-1,13,TRBV7-6,TGTGCCAGCAGCTTTAACCAGGGGACTGAAGCTTTCTTT,CASSFNQGTEAFF
NA,TRBD1,TRBJ1-4,14,TRBV6-5,TGTGCCAGCAGTCGACAGGGAGTAGGTGAAAAACTGTTTTTT,CASSRQGVGEKLFF
NA,NA,TRBJ1-2,12,TRBV11-2,TGTGCCAGCAGCTTAGACAGGGGAGACTACACCTTC,CASSLDRGDYTF
medium-sized,NA,TRBJ2-3,14,TRBV6-6,TGTGCCAGCAGTTACCACGGGACTACAGATACGCAGTATTTT,CASSYHGTTDTQYF
few,NA,TRBJ2-1,15,TRBV5-1,TGCGCCAGCAGCTTGGAAACAGGATTTAGTCTTGAGCAGTTCTTC,CASSLETGFSLEQFF
NA,TRBD2,TRBJ2-1,14,TRBV29-1,TGCAGCGTTGTTAGCGGGAGGGCCAGGAATGAGCAGTTCTTC,CSVVSGRARNEQFF
few,NA,TRBJ2-2,14,TRBV10-3,TGTGCCTCAACCCGGGAATCAAGGGCCGGGGAGCTGTTTTTT,CASTRESRAGELFF
NA,NA,TRBJ2-7,16,TRBV6-1,TGTGCCAGCAGTGAAGCAACGGAGTCGTACTCCTACGAGCAGTACTTC,CASSEATESYSYEQYF
NA,NA,TRBJ2-3,12,TRBV27,TGTGCCAGCAGTTTATCATTTGGCACGCAGTATTTT,CASSLSFGTQYF
NA,TRBD2,TRBJ2-2,15,TRBV9,TGTGCCAGCAGTGGAATAGCGGGAGTTACCGGGGAGCTGTTTTTT,CASSGIAGVTGELFF
once,TRBD2,TRBJ2-6,15,TRBV9,TGTGCCAGCAGCGTAGCGGGGGGTGGGGCCAACGTCCTGACTTTC,CASSVAGGGANVLTF
NA,TRBD1,TRBJ1-2,14,TRBV27,TGTGCCAGTCGGAAGACAGGGGCCGGGGTTGGCTACACCTTC,CASRKTGAGVGYTF
NA,NA,TRBJ2-7,11,TRBV5-6,TGTGCCAGCAGCTCAACCTACGAGCAGTACTTC,CASSSTYEQYF
NA,TRBD2,TRBJ2-1,15,TRBV28,TGTGCCAGCAGTTGGCTAGCGGGAGGGCCGACAGGGCAGTTCTTC,CASSWLAGGPTGQFF
NA,TRBD2,TRBJ2-7,14,TRBV29-1,TGCAGCGTTGTGGTAGCGGGAGCACCCTACGAGCAGTACTTC,CSVVVAGAPYEQYF
NA,NA,TRBJ1-6,14,TRBV5-1,TGCGCCAGCAGCTTGGAAAGGGGGAGTTCACCCCTCCACTTT,CASSLERGSSPLHF
NA,TRBD2,TRBJ2-1,15,TRBV19,TGTGCCAGTAGTATAGGGGCGACTAGCGGGAGCCGGGAGTTCTTC,CASSIGATSGSREFF
NA,TRBD1,TRBJ1-4,15,TRBV5-1,TGCGCCAGCAGCCAATTACAGGGGGCGAATGAAAAACTGTTTTTT,CASSQLQGANEKLFF
NA,TRBD2,TRBJ2-3,15,TRBV2,TGTGCCAGCAGTGAGCGGGGAGGGTCCACAGATACGCAGTATTTT,CASSERGGSTDTQYF
few,NA,TRBJ1-5,15,TRBV27,TGTGCCAGCAGTTTACAGGGATGGAGCAATCAGCCCCAGCATTTT,CASSLQGWSNQPQHF
few,TRBD1,TRBJ1-5,15,TRBV4-1,TGCGCCAGCAGCCAGGGAGGGGACAGGGGTCAGCCCCAGCATTTT,CASSQGGDRGQPQHF
NA,TRBD1,TRBJ1-2,15,TRBV7-8,TGTGCCAGCAGCTCTTCGACAGGGGCCGGGGGTGGCTACACCTTC,CASSSSTGAGGGYTF
NA,NA,TRBJ2-5,16,TRBV7-6,TGTGCCAGCAGCTTAGGGGAGTTACCAAAACGGGAGACCCAGTACTTC,CASSLGELPKRETQYF
few,NA,TRBJ2-7,12,TRBV5-8,TGTGCCAGCAGCTTAGCAATATATGAGCAGTACTTC,CASSLAIYEQYF
NA,NA,TRBJ2-7,14,TRBV5-1,TGCGCCAGCAGCTACGGGACTGGAGTCTACGAGCAGTACTTC,CASSYGTGVYEQYF
once,NA,TRBJ1-1,14,TRBV6-5,TGTGCCAGCAGTCGACAGGCTATGAACACTGAAGCTTTCTTT,CASSRQAMNTEAFF
NA,TRBD2,TRBJ2-6,18,TRBV19,TGTGCCAGTAGTATAGCCAGCGGGGGGTTCTCTGGGGCCAACGTCCTGACTTTC,CASSIASGGFSGANVLTF
NA,TRBD2,TRBJ2-1,16,TRBV28,TGTGCCAGCAGTTCAGCGGCTAGCGGGAGGTTAGGAGAGCAGTTCTTC,CASSSAASGRLGEQFF
NA,NA,TRBJ2-7,12,TRBV13,TGTGCCAGCAGGGTAGCCGACTACGAGCAGTACTTC,CASRVADYEQYF